This T cell receptor beta chain was obtained from a study of cytotoxic CD8 clonotypes in ibrutinib-treated CLL. Study information: Of the patients, over ten were relapsed/refractory, around 16 treatment-naive and under 18 IGHV unmutated. Complete response was seen in 2 patients and partial in approximately 25; roughly twelve progressed and some 14 stayed remitted after a median roughly 65 months. Mean per-sample yields comprised around 280,000 productive templates and 94,082 productive rearrangements.

Clones were sequenced by immunoSEQ multiplex PCR, and TCRdb holds only the in-frame ones, with some missing. This sample has 130,000 or so clones; 60% to 85% occur once, and the top ten carry 25% to 35%. J gave up 6 bases and V 2 bases, and 4 bases lay outside the gene matches. The CDR3 has 14 residues. The germline gives CDR1 MNHEY, CDR2 SMNVEV (reference sequence). Study-level results: Clonality measured at baseline exceeded age-matched healthy donors, tracking circulating CD8+ T-cell counts.

A note on this clone: Its matching antigen is unknown.

Sample: PBMCs, taken after 12 months of ibrutinib treatment. This rearrangement joins TRBV27 to TRBJ2-1; TRBD1 agrees at 7 bases. The sequence derives from a human donor with chronic lymphocytic leukemia. The CDR3 reads CASSLATGFNEQFF. The CDR3 DNA reads as TGTGCCAGCAGTTTAGCGACAGGGTTCAATGAGCAGTTCTTC.